Listed here are 17 T cell receptor beta chains from one sample, sequenced in a study of cytomegalovirus exposure and HLA in healthy donors. PCR primers comprised 60 Vbeta and 13 Jbeta primers. The repertoire was sequenced with immunoSEQ multiplex PCR; TCRdb's copy has only in-frame clones and lacks some. Here the sample spans about 120,000 clones, approximately 75% being singletons. Sequencing was carried out using PBMCs. The receptor source for this set is a man aged 50 to 60 in good health and CMV-seropositive.

This clone is classed as medium-sized. This rearrangement joins TRBV4-1 to TRBJ1-4, with 7 positions matching TRBD1. The germline V gene encodes CDR1 MGHRA and CDR2 YSYEKL. V dropped 5 bases and J dropped 15; count of bases not matched to a gene: 6. The CDR3 contains 11 residues. This CDR3 is CASSKGAKVFF. The CDR3 DNA reads TGCGCCAGCAGCAAGGGGGCAAAGGTGTTTTTT.

The genes are TRBV6-1 and TRBJ2-4; no clear D. Trimming took off 1 base at V and 0 bases at J, with 7 bases between the two ends. Germline assignment: CDR1 MNHNS and CDR2 SASEGT. The CDR3 runs to 15 residues. CDR3 coding DNA: TGTGCCAGCAGTGAAGGTTCTCTAGCCAAAAACATTCAGTACTTC. It translates to CASSEGSLAKNIQYF.

V usage is TRBV14 and J usage is TRBJ1-1; tentatively, D is TRBD1 (5 bases). Trimming removed 3 bases from V and 1 base from J, with 9 bases in between. This CDR3 region has 14 residues. Germline V CDR1 and CDR2: SGHDN, FVKESK. Written as DNA, the CDR3 is TGTGCCAGCAGCCAGACAGTAGGGAACACTGAAGCTTTCTTT. Translated, it gives CASSQTVGNTEAFF.

The chain is built from TRBV5-1 and TRBJ2-2; 10 nucleotides line up with TRBD2. The CDR3 runs 17 residues. With 1 base clipped from V and 6 bases from J, the junction kept 9 bases outside the gene matches. The germline gives CDR1 SGHRS, CDR2 YFSETQ. The CDR3 sequence: CASSLLGVLAGAGELFF. The CDR3 DNA is TGCGCCAGCAGCTTGCTTGGCGTCCTAGCGGGAGCCGGGGAGCTGTTTTTT.

The J gene is TRBJ2-3, the V gene TRBV9, with D perhaps matching TRBD1 (6 bases). Germline CDR1 is SGDLS and CDR2 is YYNGEE. The CDR3 is 15 amino acids. V lost 6 bases to trimming and J lost 5 bases, with 19 bases between them. The CDR3 DNA reads TGTGCCAGCAACTTACAGGGCGATTGGAGAGATACGCAGTATTTT. It encodes CASNLQGDWRDTQYF.

The V and J genes are TRBV5-1 and TRBJ2-1, with D maybe TRBD1 (5 bases). The germline V and J ends were trimmed by 1 base and 6 bases, with 14 bases remaining between them. From germline, CDR1 is SGHRS and CDR2 YFSETQ. The CDR3 runs to 15 residues. CDR3 loop: CASSLMAGMVNEQFF. CDR3 sequence (DNA): TGCGCCAGCAGCTTGATGGCAGGGATGGTCAATGAGCAGTTCTTC.

The DNA for the CDR3 is TGCGCCAGCAGCTTGGAGGGACTAGCGGGGAGGACAGATACGCAGTATTTT. Translation: CASSLEGLAGRTDTQYF. The genes are TRBV5-1 and TRBJ2-3; 13 bases line up with TRBD2. V shed 0 bases and J 3 bases; nucleotides not matched to a gene: 4. Germline values: CDR1 SGHRS, CDR2 YFSETQ. This CDR3 is built from 17 residues. Variable domain in full (rest from reference TRBV5-1 and TRBJ2-3): KAGVTQTPRYLIKTRGQQVTLSCSPISGHRSVSWYQQTPGQGLQFLFEYFSETQRNKGNFPGRFSGRQFSNSRSEMNVSTLELGDSALYLCASSLEGLAGRTDTQYFGPGTRLTVL.

The rearrangement links TRBV12-5 to TRBJ2-1; 11 bases map to TRBD1. CDR3 length equals 19 residues. Trimming cost V 1 base and J 1 base; bases outside gene matches: 9. Germline CDR1 LGHNT, CDR2 FRNRAP. Here the CDR3 reads CASGLGSDRGLKSYNEQFF. CDR3 nucleotide sequence: TGTGCTAGTGGTTTGGGATCGGACAGGGGGCTTAAATCCTACAATGAGCAGTTCTTC.

V and J are TRBV7-2 and TRBJ2-7; the match to TRBD1 covers 8 bases. Germline CDR1 reads SGHTA; CDR2 reads FQGNSA. V gave up 4 bases and J gave up 5 bases; unmatched junction bases: 10. The CDR3 has 15 residues. The chain's CDR3 is CASSSQGAVNHEQYF. The CDR3 nucleotides are TGTGCCAGCAGCTCGCAGGGGGCAGTGAACCACGAGCAGTACTTC.

This chain uses TRBV7-2 with TRBJ1-1; D is undetermined. V gave up 4 bases and J gave up 8 bases, with 8 bases separating them. Germline assignment: CDR1 SGHTA and CDR2 FQGNSA. The CDR3 extends over 11 amino acids. The CDR3 bases are TGTGCCAGCAGCTCGATGGCCGAAGCTTTCTTT. Amino acids: CASSSMAEAFF.

The rearrangement uses TRBV5-4 and TRBJ1-2; maybe TRBD1 (6 bases). The ends were cut back, 4 bases at V and 2 bases at J, with 15 bases in the middle. Germline loops: CDR1 SGHNT, CDR2 YYREEE (reference sequence). The CDR3 runs to 15 residues. The CDR3 nucleotides read TGTGCCAGCAGCCGACAATCTGGGGGCAACTATGGCTACACCTTC. Its protein product is CASSRQSGGNYGYTF.

The V and J genes are TRBV9 and TRBJ2-7, with 7 bases matching TRBD1. Germline lookup yields CDR1 SGDLS and CDR2 YYNGEE. With 0 bases clipped from V and 7 bases from J, the junction kept 7 bases outside the gene matches. The CDR3 loop spans 14 amino acids. This chain's CDR3 is CASSVAGQFSEQYF. CDR3 nucleotides: TGTGCCAGCAGCGTAGCGGGACAGTTTAGTGAGCAGTACTTC. Filled out from reference TRBV9 and TRBJ2-7, the complete variable domain reads DSGVTQTPKHLITATGQRVTLRCSPRSGDLSVYWYQQSLDQGLQFLIQYYNGEERAKGNILERFSAQQFPDLHSELNLSSLELGDSALYFCASSVAGQFSEQYFGPGTRLTVT.

This chain links TRBV7-8 with TRBJ1-2; TRBD1 agrees at 7 bases. The V segment lost 0 bases and the J segment 2 bases; nucleotides outside the gene matches: 9. Germline CDR1 is SGHVS and CDR2 is FQNEAQ. This CDR3 has 17 amino acids. The CDR3 DNA reads as TGTGCCAGCAGCTTAGCGCCGCAGGGGACAGTAAACTATGGCTACACCTTC. Protein sequence: CASSLAPQGTVNYGYTF.

The chain joins TRBV30 to TRBJ2-1, with TRBD2 matching 10 bases. V lost 5 bases and J lost 12; bases outside the gene matches: 13. The CDR3 consists of 14 residues. CDR1 is GTSNPN, CDR2 SVGIG, per germline (reference sequence). The CDR3 nucleotides read TGTGCCTGGGGAGCGGGAGGGCCTGTTTTCTGGCAGTTCTTC. This sequence encodes CAWGAGGPVFWQFF.

V gene TRBV5-6 combines with J gene TRBJ1-3; D perhaps matches TRBD1 (6 bases). V lost 4 bases and J 0 bases, leaving 17 bases between the germline ends. Germline values: CDR1 SGHDT, CDR2 YYEEEE. The CDR3 is 17 amino acids. CDR3 DNA sequence: TGTGCCAGCAGCCCGTTAGGACAGACGAACTCTGGAAACACCATATATTTT. The encoded protein is CASSPLGQTNSGNTIYF.

The V gene is TRBV6-7, the J gene TRBJ2-5, with TRBD1 identical over 11 bases. The DNA end is more similar to TRBJ2-7, so the J call may be wrong. TRBV6-7 is given ORF status, its function remaining uncertain. The CDR3 loop spans 14 amino acids. DNA of the CDR3: TGTGCCAGCAGTACCGGGACAGGGGGTTACGAGCAGTACTTC. Translated: CASSTGTGGYEQYF.

V gene TRBV2 combines with J gene TRBJ2-4, with TRBD2 matching over 10 bases. The germline V gene has CDR1 SNHLY and CDR2 FYNNEI. With 7 bases clipped from V and 2 bases from J, the junction kept 14 bases outside the gene matches. This CDR3 spans 18 amino acids. For the CDR3, the DNA is TGTGCCAGCACCGAGGGAGCTAGCGGGAGAAGAACCAAAAACATTCAGTACTTC. This encodes CASTEGASGRRTKNIQYF.